Listed below are T cell receptor beta chains from one sample, sequenced in a study of tumour-infiltrating T cells in Burkitt lymphoma. TCRdb's copy holds only in-frame clones and misses some; the assay was immunoSEQ multiplex PCR. The table records around 6,600 clones, 70% to 90% of them present only once. Sequences were obtained from tumor tissue. The source is a human donor with Burkitt lymphoma. Each CDR3 is given with its conserved first and last residue. Fields, in order: D gene, J gene, V gene, clone size, CDR3 protein, CDR3 DNA. D genes are given only for firm matches. A row's size may be missing; if present it is once, few, many or a size class.

NA	TRBJ1-3	TRBV6-5	NA	CASSSPSSGNTIYF	TGTGCCAGCAGTTCTCCCAGCTCTGGAAACACCATATATTTT
NA	TRBJ2-1	TRBV6-4	once	CASSGVDSSYNEQFF	TGTGCCAGCAGTGGGGTCGATAGTTCCTACAATGAGCAGTTCTTC
TRBD1	TRBJ2-2	TRBV13	NA	CASSFDRGPSGELFF	TGTGCCAGCAGCTTTGACAGGGGGCCTAGCGGGGAGCTGTTTTTT
NA	TRBJ1-5	TRBV7-9	NA	CASSGATGYDQPQHF	TGTGCCAGCAGCGGGGCTACAGGGTACGATCAGCCCCAGCATTTT
TRBD2	TRBJ2-7	TRBV7-9	NA	CASSSPLAGGYEQYF	TGTGCCAGCAGCTCTCCTCTAGCGGGGGGCTACGAGCAGTACTTC
NA	TRBJ1-1	TRBV28	NA	CASSFGGGVNTEAFF	TGTGCCAGCAGTTTTGGTGGGGGCGTGAACACTGAAGCTTTCTTT
NA	TRBJ2-3	TRBV7-3	NA	CASSLGGGGSNTQYF	TGTGCCAGCAGCTTAGGGGGTGGAGGGAGTAATACGCAGTATTTT
NA	TRBJ1-4	TRBV29-1	NA	CSVRALEGEKLFF	TGCAGCGTAAGGGCCCTAGAGGGTGAAAAACTGTTTTTT
NA	TRBJ2-7	TRBV4-1	NA	CASSPPLTERNYEQYF	TGCGCCAGCAGCCCCCCCCTGACGGAGCGGAATTACGAGCAGTACTTC
TRBD2	TRBJ2-5	TRBV7-8	NA	CASLREGRQEAQYF	TGTGCCAGCCTCCGGGAGGGCCGGCAAGAGGCCCAGTACTTC
NA	TRBJ2-3	TRBV19	once	CASSIGWGQGTDTQYF	TGTGCCAGTAGTATTGGGTGGGGCCAGGGAACAGATACGCAGTATTTT
TRBD1	TRBJ1-2	TRBV29-1	few	CSVALGQGGGYTF	TGCAGCGTTGCCCTCGGACAGGGTGGAGGCTACACCTTC
TRBD1	TRBJ1-4	TRBV7-2	NA	CASSLASTGPNEKLFF	TGTGCCAGCAGCTTAGCCTCGACAGGGCCTAATGAAAAACTGTTTTTT
NA	TRBJ2-1	TRBV27	few	CASSPPRIGVNNEQFF	TGTGCCAGCAGTCCGCCTAGAATTGGGGTTAACAATGAGCAGTTCTTC